These 24 T cell receptor beta chains were sequenced from one sample in a study of sequential checkpoint blockade in melanoma. The repertoire was sequenced with immunoSEQ multiplex PCR; TCRdb's copy has only in-frame clones and lacks some. The sample contains tens of thousands of clones, 32% of which appear only once. As to treatment: randomized to nivolumab then ipilimumab (arm A) or the reverse (arm B). Sequencing was performed on tumor tissue (inferred from file names), taken from a patient given nivolumab and ipilimumab in sequence. These receptors all stem from a human donor with melanoma.

This chain connects TRBV30 to TRBJ2-7; 7 bases align to TRBD2. The CDR3 loop spans 13 amino acids. V lost 2 bases to trimming and J lost 4 bases; unmatched junction nucleotides: 5. CDR1 and CDR2 from the germline V gene are GTSNPN and SVGIG (reference sequence). CDR3 nucleotides: TGTGCCTGGAGTCGCGGGAGTAGTTACGAGCAGTACTTC. Amino acid sequence: CAWSRGSSYEQYF.

This clone has a single count. This chain joins TRBV14 and TRBJ1-5; TRBD1 agrees at 7 bases. Germline V gene lookup returns CDR1 SGHDN and CDR2 FVKESK. There are 14 residues in the CDR3. V was pared by 7 bases and J by 2 bases, with 5 bases of the junction left unmatched. CDR3: CASTLGQGNQPQHF. Here the CDR3 DNA reads TGTGCCAGCACCCTTGGACAGGGCAATCAGCCCCAGCATTTT.

The gene calls are TRBV29-1 and TRBJ1-4; perhaps TRBD1 as D (5 bases). CDR1 is SQVTM and CDR2 is ANQGSEA in the germline V gene. The CDR3 runs to 14 residues. Trimming took off 7 bases at V and 5 bases at J, with 17 bases between the two ends. CDR3 nucleotides: TGCAGCGCTTCGGCGGGGACCACCAATGAAAAACTGTTTTTT. This encodes CSASAGTTNEKLFF.

This clone was detected only a few times. The chain uses TRBV27 and TRBJ1-1, with 7 bases lining up with TRBD1. CDR3 length: 15 amino acids. Unmatched junction bases numbered 8, after V lost 4 bases and J lost 3 bases. Germline assignment: CDR1 MNHEY and CDR2 SMNVEV (reference sequence). The CDR3 here is CASSSRQGADTEAFF. As DNA, the CDR3 is TGTGCCAGCAGTTCCCGACAGGGTGCGGACACTGAAGCTTTCTTT.

A word on this clone: A read error may account for a junction end that differs from germline. The sample contains more than one DNA sequence encoding this CDR3. The V and J genes are TRBV6-8 and TRBJ1-5, with no clear D. The CDR3 has 13 residues. CDR1 is MNHGY and CDR2 is SAAAGT in the germline V gene. Here the CDR3 reads CAISAASNQPQHF. The CDR3 DNA is TGTGCCATCAGTGCGGCAAGCAATCAGCCCCAGCATTTT.

The CDR3 protein is CASSQKTGVFGADTQYF. The CDR3 bases are TGTGCCAGCAGTCAGAAGACAGGAGTTTTTGGCGCAGATACGCAGTATTTT. This chain uses TRBV28 with TRBJ2-3; tentative D call: TRBD1 (6 bases). Trimming pared 5 bases from V and 4 bases from J, leaving 22 bases between. Germline V gene sequence: CDR1 MDHEN, CDR2 SYDVKM. This CDR3 region has 17 residues.

The genes are TRBV14 and TRBJ2-7, with 8 bases aligning to TRBD1. This CDR3 has 15 residues. V was pared by 3 bases and J by 2 bases, with 6 bases of the junction left unmatched. Germline assignment: CDR1 SGHDN and CDR2 FVKESK. In DNA form, the CDR3 reads TGTGCCAGCAGCCAGCGGGACAGGTTCACCTACGAGCAGTACTTC. It translates to CASSQRDRFTYEQYF.

The sample holds a few counts of this clone. The chain is built from TRBV10-3 and TRBJ2-4, with D possibly being TRBD2 (6 bases). Trimming pared 2 bases from V and 7 bases from J, leaving 12 bases between. CDR3 length equals 14 residues. In germline, CDR1 is ENHRY, CDR2 SYGVKD. The DNA of the CDR3 is TGTGCCATCAGTGAGGCGGGGCAGGGTAACATTCAGTACTTC. The encoded protein is CAISEAGQGNIQYF.

V usage is TRBV29-1 and J usage is TRBJ2-3; no definite D call. This CDR3 spans 12 amino acids. V lost 5 bases and J lost 1, with 7 bases in between. The germline V gene has CDR1 SQVTM and CDR2 ANQGSEA. The DNA for the CDR3 is TGCAGCGTTAACGATGGCACAGATACGCAGTATTTT. This gives the protein CSVNDGTDTQYF.

This chain connects TRBV9 to TRBJ2-1; 11 nucleotides align to TRBD2. CDR3 length: 14 amino acids. CDR1 is SGDLS, CDR2 YYNGEE, per germline. Losses at the gene ends were 2 bases for V and 7 bases for J; bases not matched to a gene: 2. The chain's CDR3 is CASSVTSGTNEQFF. CDR3 DNA: TGTGCCAGCAGCGTGACTAGCGGGACGAATGAGCAGTTCTTC.

This chain connects TRBV19 to TRBJ1-4, with D uncertain. The V end lost 7 bases, the J end lost 7 bases, and 19 bases lay between the germline ends. Germline assignment: CDR1 LNHDA and CDR2 SQIVND (reference sequence). The CDR3 has 15 residues. CDR3 protein: CASTRAPSGFEKLFF. DNA for the CDR3: TGTGCCAGTACGAGGGCCCCAAGTGGTTTTGAAAAACTGTTTTTT.

The V call is TRBV18, the J call TRBJ1-1, with D unresolved. CDR1 KGHSH and CDR2 LQKENI come from the germline V gene. CDR3 size: 12 residues. The V end lost 8 bases, the J end lost 0 bases, and 7 bases lay between the germline ends. For the CDR3, the DNA is TGTGCCAGCCAGCTTATGAACACTGAAGCTTTCTTT. Translation: CASQLMNTEAFF.

This clone was counted between two and nine times. J is TRBJ1-3 and V is TRBV28; 8 nucleotides agree with TRBD1. Germline V lookup: CDR1 MDHEN, CDR2 SYDVKM. With 3 bases clipped from V and 4 bases from J, the junction kept 8 bases outside the gene matches. This CDR3 contains 16 residues. The CDR3 is CASSFRGQGKGNTIYF. CDR3 sequence (DNA): TGTGCCAGCAGTTTCCGAGGACAGGGTAAAGGAAACACCATATATTTT.

This chain links TRBV19 with TRBJ2-4, with D possibly being TRBD1 or TRBD2 (5 bases each). V was trimmed by 2 bases and J by 1 base, leaving 6 bases between them. The V gene's germline CDR1 is LNHDA and CDR2 SQIVND (reference sequence). CDR3 size: 14 residues. The CDR3 DNA reads as TGTGCCAGTAGTATATGGGGGGCCAAAAACATTCAGTACTTC. It codes for CASSIWGAKNIQYF.

The rearrangement links TRBV29-1 to TRBJ1-4; 10 bases are shared with TRBD1. Trimming cost V 4 bases and J 6 bases; bases outside gene matches: 11. The CDR3 runs to 16 residues. From germline, CDR1 is SQVTM and CDR2 ANQGSEA. The chain's CDR3 is CSVGAWTGGIYEKLFF. CDR3 nucleotides: TGCAGCGTTGGGGCTTGGACAGGGGGTATTTATGAAAAACTGTTTTTT.

CDR3 sequence (DNA): TGTGCCAGCAGCTTCGGGTTAGGCAGCTCCTACGAGCAGTACTTC. Amino acids: CASSFGLGSSYEQYF. The chain couples TRBV11-3 to TRBJ2-7; no reliable D call. This CDR3 contains 15 residues. Germline V CDR1 and CDR2: SGHNT, YENEEA. V shed 3 bases and J shed 0 bases, with 12 bases lying between them.

V gene TRBV6-8 combines with J gene TRBJ1-1, with TRBD1 matching over 7 bases. Trimming took 2 bases from V and 0 from J; bases not matched to a gene: 12. Per the germline V gene, CDR1 is MNHGY and CDR2 is SAAAGT. The CDR3 totals 18 residues. The chain's CDR3 is CASSYRFGTANLNTEAFF. The CDR3, as DNA: TGTGCCAGCAGTTACCGTTTCGGGACAGCCAACCTGAACACTGAAGCTTTCTTT.

The gene calls are TRBV28 and TRBJ2-7, with unresolved D. Trimming left V 3 bases short and J 3 bases short, with 12 bases between. Per germline, CDR1 MDHEN and CDR2 SYDVKM. The CDR3 runs to 14 residues. DNA for the CDR3: TGTGCCAGCAGTTTGGGCCTCTCGATCTACGAGCAGTACTTC. Residues: CASSLGLSIYEQYF. Using reference TRBV28 and TRBJ2-7 for the parts outside the CDR3, the full variable domain is DVKVTQSSRYLVKRTGEKVFLECVQDMDHENMFWYRQDPGLGLRLIYFSYDVKMKEKGDIPEGYSVSREKKERFSLILESASTNQTSMYLCASSLGLSIYEQYFGPGTRLTVT.

This clone has only a few counts. The CDR3 coding sequence is TGTGCCAGCAGCGCCAGGACAGGGGGAAACGATGGCTACACCTTC. As protein: CASSARTGGNDGYTF. This chain uses TRBV11-3 with TRBJ1-2; 10 nucleotides match TRBD1. V lost 5 bases, J lost 6 bases, and 9 bases stayed unmatched. The CDR3 sequence is 15 residues long. CDR1 is SGHNT and CDR2 is YENEEA in the germline V gene. The full variable domain, rest sourced from reference TRBV11-3 and TRBJ1-2, is EAGVVQSPRYKIIEKKQPVAFWCNPISGHNTLYWYLQNLGQGPELLIRYENEEAVDDSQLPKDRFSAERLKGVDSTLKIQPAELGDSAVYLCASSARTGGNDGYTFGSGTRLTVV.

V gene TRBV5-1 combines with J gene TRBJ2-5, with TRBD1 identical over 9 bases. This CDR3 spans 15 amino acids. Trimming took 3 bases from V and 5 from J; bases not matched to a gene: 8. The V gene's germline CDR1 is SGHRS and CDR2 YFSETQ. DNA for the CDR3: TGCGCCAGCAGCTCCCAAGGACAGGGGATCGAGACCCAGTACTTC. Its protein is CASSSQGQGIETQYF.

This clone has more than one count but fewer than ten. The chain links TRBV11-3 to TRBJ1-2; D gene uncertain. Trimming pared 3 bases from V and 2 bases from J, leaving 22 bases between. Per germline, CDR1 SGHNT and CDR2 YENEEA. The CDR3 sequence is 18 residues long. The CDR3, as DNA: TGTGCCAGCAGCTTGGACCCCCCGGGCCAAGCCTCGAACTATGGCTACACCTTC. Translation: CASSLDPPGQASNYGYTF.

For the CDR3, the DNA is TGCGCCAGCAGCTTGGTAGCAGGGGGTGGGACTGAAGCTTTCTTT. It encodes CASSLVAGGGTEAFF. The V call is TRBV5-1, the J call TRBJ1-1; 7 nucleotides match TRBD1. V dropped 0 bases and J dropped 5; count of bases not matched to a gene: 7. The CDR3 has 15 residues. From germline, CDR1 is SGHRS and CDR2 YFSETQ.

The chain links TRBV5-1 to TRBJ1-1; TRBD1 aligns across 11 bases. This CDR3 is 16 amino acids long. The V gene end was trimmed by 2 bases and the J gene end by 7 bases; junction bases not matched to a gene: 10. Germline V CDR1 and CDR2: SGHRS, YFSETQ. The CDR3 sequence: CASSFRPGQGVGEAFF. The CDR3 nucleotides are TGCGCCAGCAGCTTCAGGCCGGGACAGGGGGTGGGTGAAGCTTTCTTT. Combining the CDR3 with reference TRBV5-1 and TRBJ1-1 gives the whole variable domain KAGVTQTPRYLIKTRGQQVTLSCSPISGHRSVSWYQQTPGQGLQFLFEYFSETQRNKGNFPGRFSGRQFSNSRSEMNVSTLELGDSALYLCASSFRPGQGVGEAFFGQGTRLTVV.

V is TRBV15 and J is TRBJ2-7; D tentatively reads TRBD1 or TRBD2 (6 bases each). The CDR3 totals 15 residues. V lost 0 bases, J lost 3 bases, and 12 bases lay in between. Germline loops: CDR1 LNHNV, CDR2 YYDKDF (reference sequence). The DNA for the CDR3 is TGTGCCACCAGCAGAGAGCCCGGGGGCGTCTACGAGCAGTACTTC. Translated: CATSREPGGVYEQYF.